This T cell receptor beta chain was profiled in a study of OX40 agonist ivuxolimab in advanced cancers. For the wider study: The costimulatory receptor OX40 (CD134) was targeted by ivuxolimab, a fully human IgG2 agonistic monoclonal antibody. Intravenous ivuxolimab was administered to patients every 2 weeks at six dose levels: 0.01, 0.1, 0.3, 1.5, 3 and 10 mg/kg. In the dose-escalation cohort, more than 80% of patients were male, and the mean age was roughly 60 years with a range of roughly 20 to 80. Partial responses occurred in three dose-escalation patients: two with cutaneous melanoma and one with hepatocellular carcinoma. Peripheral TCRbeta sequencing was intended to test whether TCR sequence diversity was altered and clonal T-cell expansion was caused by ivuxolimab. Patients were allowed to have had prior anti-PD-1, anti-PD-L1 or anti-CTLA-4 therapy, and approximately 40% of the dose-escalation patients had been treated with checkpoint inhibitors. Of the roughly 54 patients in dose escalation, 19 had hepatocellular carcinoma, approximately 15 had melanoma, 9 had renal cell carcinoma and 9 had head and neck cancer. The paper reports the monotherapy dose-escalation portion (N of about 50 patients) of the phase I ivuxolimab trial. The full study reports these points: Which antigens the clonally expanded peripheral T cells were specific for was not determined. In the 0.1-3.0 mg/kg groups, partial responders were among the patients with the lowest normalized peripheral clonal expansion, particularly in CD8+ T cells. On average, CD8+ T cells showed more expanded clones than CD4+ T cells after ivuxolimab. At doses from 0.1 to 3.0 mg/kg, clonal expansion was seen in both CD4+ and CD8+ blood T cells between baseline and week 6. Low levels of normalized T-cell clonal expansion were also seen in some nonresponding patients.

From its cysteine to its phenylalanine, the CDR3 spans 13 amino acids. Only the CDR3 part of the read is kept: 39 bases, read in frame from the first base. The germline V gene gives CDR1 as SGHAT and CDR2 as FQNNGV. For this chain, trimming is 6 bases at the V end and 7 bases at the J end, and the number of junction bases without a gene match is 6. Patients with autoimmune disease history or receiving systemic immunosuppression were excluded from the trial. In every dose cohort, peripheral blood was drawn for TCR sequencing at baseline, cycle 4 day 1, and cycle 7 day 1. Samples came from an open-label, multicenter, first-in-human phase I dose-escalation trial of ivuxolimab. Adults with locally advanced or metastatic head and neck squamous cell, hepatocellular, melanoma or renal cell carcinoma were enrolled in the trial. Before TCR sequencing, CD4+ T cells and CD8+ T cells were sorted from peripheral blood as separate populations.

Turning to this clone: Its antigen is not yet known. The input lacks base qualities; no much larger clone sits a single base away.

For sequencing of the TCRbeta CDR3 region, genomic DNA was extracted from the sorted cells. The immunoSEQ Assay was used to sequence the TCRbeta CDR3 regions. TCRdb took this table from immuneACCESS and kept in-frame rearrangements with V and J called. Such tables lack part of the clones; where checked against another copy, unresolved V genes explain under half of the gap, and the rest is unexplained. This sample holds tens of thousands of clones; around 84% were observed only once. In total, the top ten clones hold around 1.1% of the sample. This receptor was taken from an adult with an advanced solid tumor such as melanoma, head and neck, liver or kidney cancer. Recombination joined TRBV11-2 with TRBJ2-3; 8 middle bases align to TRBD1. This specimen consisted of CD4+ or CD8+ T cells sorted from blood, obtained in a trial of the OX40 agonist ivuxolimab. DNA sequence: TGTGCCAGCAGGCGCCAGGGGGCATATACGCAGTATTTT. Its protein product is CASRRQGAYTQYF. With all but the CDR3 taken from the reference TRBV11-2 and TRBJ2-3 genes, the full variable domain is: EAGVAQSPRYKIIEKRQSVAFWCNPISGHATLYWYQQILGQGPKLLIQFQNNGVVDDSQLPKDRFSAERLKGVDSTLKIQPAKLEDSAVYLCASRRQGAYTQYFGPGTRLTVL.